In this sample, the clone carrying this T cell receptor beta chain turned up a few times. Its matching antigen is unknown. V was cut by 6 bases and J by 9 bases, with 9 bases left in between. The germline V gene has CDR1 KGHSH and CDR2 LQKENI. This CDR3 is built from 11 residues. Blood was drawn once from each donor into heparinised tubes. The draws averaged around 110 mL. The sample comes from a study of beta chain features in type 1 diabetes. Whole-study findings and limits: The question left open here concerned HLA type influencing TCRB rearrangement. Over-representation of high TCR-expressing cells was a possible consequence of cDNA sequencing. Patients with Type 1 diabetes showed moderately but significantly shorter TCRB CDR3s in all four CD4+ subsets.

cDNA synthesis used the whole RNA isolate, giving expressed TCRB sequences. The repertoire was sequenced with immunoSEQ multiplex PCR; TCRdb's copy has only in-frame clones and lacks some. The repertoire holds 160,000 or so clones, with approximately 10% as singletons. This TCR derives from a woman aged 30 to 39 with type 1 diabetes. The specimen sequenced was central memory CD4+ T cells from blood. J is TRBJ2-1 and V is TRBV18; the D is unclear. CDR3 bases: TGTGCCAGCTCTCCGAGGAGTGAGCAGTTCTTC. It is translated as CASSPRSEQFF. The whole variable domain, filled in from reference TRBV18 and TRBJ2-1, reads NAGVMQNPRHLVRRRGQEARLRCSPMKGHSHVYWYRQLPEEGLKFMVYLQKENIIDESGMPKERFSAEFPKEGPSILRIQQVVRGDSAAYFCASSPRSEQFFGPGTRLTVL.